The rows below give T cell receptor beta chains drawn from one sample of a study of PD-1 blockade in classical Hodgkin lymphoma. Clones were sequenced by immunoSEQ multiplex PCR, and TCRdb holds only the in-frame ones, with some missing. The sample yields about 98,000 clones, roughly 92% seen once. Material: peripheral blood mononuclear cells (PBMCs), obtained at baseline. The receptors come from a human donor with classical Hodgkin lymphoma. Each CDR3 is given without its conserved first and last residue. Fields, in order: V gene, CDR3 protein.

>TRBV2
ASRPYNEKLF
>TRBV5-6
ASSLDLAETYNEQF
>TRBV2
ASSALNRVRAGRRGDEQY
>TRBV27
ASSPTRRGRKYEKLF
>TRBV7-3
ASSESPGGQEAQY
>TRBV28
ASRLDRPNTEAF
>TRBV29-1
SVRESGAANEKLF
>TRBV10-1
ASSDLDEQF
>TRBV29-1
SVEEAGGYT
>TRBV5-1
ASSLKGWAGQSYEQY
>TRBV5-4
ASSAGRSSSYEQY
>TRBV6-5
ASSYSLAGSPYEQY